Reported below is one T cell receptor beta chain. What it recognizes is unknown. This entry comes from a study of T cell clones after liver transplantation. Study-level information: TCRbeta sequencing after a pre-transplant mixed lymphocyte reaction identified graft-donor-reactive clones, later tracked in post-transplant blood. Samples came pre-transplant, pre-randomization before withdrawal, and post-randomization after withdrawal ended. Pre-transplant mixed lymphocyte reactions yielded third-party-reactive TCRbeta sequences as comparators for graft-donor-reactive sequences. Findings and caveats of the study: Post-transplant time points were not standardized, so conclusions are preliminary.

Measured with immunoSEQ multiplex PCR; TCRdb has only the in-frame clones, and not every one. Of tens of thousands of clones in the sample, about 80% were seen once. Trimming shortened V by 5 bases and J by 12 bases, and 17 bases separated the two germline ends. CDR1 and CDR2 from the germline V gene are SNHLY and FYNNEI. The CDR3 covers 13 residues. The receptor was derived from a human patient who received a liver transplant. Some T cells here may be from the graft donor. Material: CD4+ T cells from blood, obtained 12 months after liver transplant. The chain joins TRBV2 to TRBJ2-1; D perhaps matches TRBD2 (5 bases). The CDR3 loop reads CASSLSGLSGQFF. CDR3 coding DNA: TGTGCCAGCAGTCTATCCGGACTCTCTGGGCAGTTCTTC.